This entry features one TCR beta chain sequence. This record comes from a study of cytomegalovirus exposure and HLA in healthy donors. 13 Jbeta primers and 60 Vbeta primers were used for the PCR. Libraries were prepared by immunoSEQ multiplex PCR; TCRdb keeps only in-frame clonotypes and omits some of them. Found here are 100,000 to 150,000 clones, over 70% of them singletons; the top ten hold about 1.5%. The CDR3 runs 14 residues. V lost 7 bases, J lost 1 base, and 15 bases lay in between. Germline values: CDR1 SGHRS, CDR2 YFSETQ. Sequences were obtained from PBMCs. This TCR was sampled from a woman aged 18 to 35 in good health and CMV-seronegative. The V and J genes are TRBV5-1 and TRBJ2-7; a possible D gene is TRBD1 (6 bases). CDR3 protein: CASRREGDSYEQYF. The DNA of the CDR3 is TGCGCCAGCCGCCGAGAGGGGGATTCCTACGAGCAGTACTTC.